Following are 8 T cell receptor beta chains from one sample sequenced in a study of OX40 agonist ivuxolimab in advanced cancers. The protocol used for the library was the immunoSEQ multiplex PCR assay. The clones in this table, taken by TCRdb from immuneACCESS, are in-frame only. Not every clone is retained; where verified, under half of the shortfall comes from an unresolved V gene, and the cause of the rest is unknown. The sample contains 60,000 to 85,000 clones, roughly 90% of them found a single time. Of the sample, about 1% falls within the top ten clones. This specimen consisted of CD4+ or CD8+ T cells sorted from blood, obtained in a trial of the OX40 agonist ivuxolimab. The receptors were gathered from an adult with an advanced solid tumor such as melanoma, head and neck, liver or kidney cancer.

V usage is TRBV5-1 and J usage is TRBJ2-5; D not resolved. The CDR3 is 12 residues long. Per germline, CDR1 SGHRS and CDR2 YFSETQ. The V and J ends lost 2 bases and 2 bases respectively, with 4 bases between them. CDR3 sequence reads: CASSFNQETQYF. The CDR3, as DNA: TGCGCCAGCAGCTTCAATCAAGAGACCCAGTACTTC.

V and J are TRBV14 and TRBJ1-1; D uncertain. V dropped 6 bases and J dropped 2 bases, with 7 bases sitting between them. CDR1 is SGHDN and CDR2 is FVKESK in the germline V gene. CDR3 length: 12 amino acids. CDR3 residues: CASRPGNTEAFF. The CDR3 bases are TGTGCCAGCAGGCCAGGAAACACTGAAGCTTTCTTT. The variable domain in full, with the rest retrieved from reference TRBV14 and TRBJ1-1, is EAGVTQFPSHSVIEKGQTVTLRCDPISGHDNLYWYRRVMGKEIKFLLHFVKESKQDESGMPNNRFLAERTGGTYSTLKVQPAELEDSGVYFCASRPGNTEAFFGQGTRLTVV.

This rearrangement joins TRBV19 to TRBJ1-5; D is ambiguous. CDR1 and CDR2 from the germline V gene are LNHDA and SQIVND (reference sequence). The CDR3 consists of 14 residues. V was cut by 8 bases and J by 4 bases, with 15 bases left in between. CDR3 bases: TGTGCCAGTTCCTCGAGGACTAAAAATCAGCCCCAGCATTTT. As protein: CASSSRTKNQPQHF. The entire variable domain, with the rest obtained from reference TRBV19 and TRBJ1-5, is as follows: DGGITQSPKYLFRKEGQNVTLSCEQNLNHDAMYWYRQDPGQGLRLIYYSQIVNDFQKGDIAEGYSVSREKKESFPLTVTSAQKNPTAFYLCASSSRTKNQPQHFGDGTRLSIL.

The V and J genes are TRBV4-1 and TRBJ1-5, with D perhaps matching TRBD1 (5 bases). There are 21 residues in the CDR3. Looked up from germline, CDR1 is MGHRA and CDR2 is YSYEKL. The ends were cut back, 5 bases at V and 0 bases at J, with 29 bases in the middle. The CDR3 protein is CASSLGPADEDTYYSNQPQHF. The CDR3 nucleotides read TGCGCCAGCAGCTTGGGACCGGCCGACGAGGACACCTATTATAGCAATCAGCCCCAGCATTTT.

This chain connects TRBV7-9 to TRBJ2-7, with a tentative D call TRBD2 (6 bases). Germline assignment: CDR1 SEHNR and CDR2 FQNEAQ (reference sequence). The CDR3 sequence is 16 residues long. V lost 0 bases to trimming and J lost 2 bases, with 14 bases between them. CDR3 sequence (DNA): TGTGCCAGCAGCTTAGCGGGGGGTCGGATAACCTACGAGCAGTACTTC. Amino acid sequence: CASSLAGGRITYEQYF. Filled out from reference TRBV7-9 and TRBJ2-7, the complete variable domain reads DTGVSQNPRHKITKRGQNVTFRCDPISEHNRLYWYRQTLGQGPEFLTYFQNEAQLEKSRLLSDRFSAERPKGSFSTLEIQRTEQGDSAMYLCASSLAGGRITYEQYFGPGTRLTVT.

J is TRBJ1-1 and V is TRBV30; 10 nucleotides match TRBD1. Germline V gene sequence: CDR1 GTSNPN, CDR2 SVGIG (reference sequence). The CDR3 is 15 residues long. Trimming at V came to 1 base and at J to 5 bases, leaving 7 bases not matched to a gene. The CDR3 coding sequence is TGTGCCTGGAGTGGAAGACAGGGGGCGGGAACTGAAGCTTTCTTT. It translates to CAWSGRQGAGTEAFF.

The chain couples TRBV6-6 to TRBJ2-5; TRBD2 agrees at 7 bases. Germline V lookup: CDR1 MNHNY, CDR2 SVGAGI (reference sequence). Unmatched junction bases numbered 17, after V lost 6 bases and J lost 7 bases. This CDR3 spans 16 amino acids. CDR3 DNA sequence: TGTGCCAGCAGCCGACAGCCACTAGCGTCGGTAGGGACCCAGTACTTC. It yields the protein CASSRQPLASVGTQYF.

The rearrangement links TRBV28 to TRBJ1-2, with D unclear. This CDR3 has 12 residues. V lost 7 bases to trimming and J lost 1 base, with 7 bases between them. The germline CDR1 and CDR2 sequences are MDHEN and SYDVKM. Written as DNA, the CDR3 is TGTGCCAGCAAGAGGGTTAACTATGGCTACACCTTC. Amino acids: CASKRVNYGYTF.